Below, 7 T cell receptor beta chains from the same sample are listed, as sequenced in a study of T cell responses to AZD1222 COVID-19 vaccine. Profiling relied on immunoSEQ multiplex PCR, and the TCRdb table lists in-frame clones only, not all of them. This sample has 120,000 or so clones, with roughly 90% found just once. The specimen was peripheral blood, collected on day 0 of AZD1222 vaccination. All receptors come from an adult in good health.

A few counts support this clone. The chain couples TRBV6-5 to TRBJ1-6; D is unclear. In germline, CDR1 is MNHEY, CDR2 SVGAGI. The length of the CDR3 is 14 residues. Trimming cost V 6 bases and J 1 base, with 7 bases left between them. CDR3 in DNA: TGTGCCAGCAGGCCCGGGTCCTATAATTCACCCCTCCACTTT. Amino acids: CASRPGSYNSPLHF.

V is TRBV6-2 or TRBV6-3 and J is TRBJ2-7; possibly TRBD2 for D (6 bases). Trimming took off 6 bases at V and 7 bases at J, with 16 bases between the two ends. Germline assignment: CDR1 MNHEY and CDR2 SVGEGT. The CDR3 length is 13 residues. The CDR3 is CASSSPSRGEQYF. The CDR3 bases are TGTGCCAGCAGCTCACCATCGCGGGGTGAGCAGTACTTC.

DNA for the CDR3: TGTGCCAGCACCAACCCGACAGAAACATACAATGAGCAGTTCTTC. Translating gives CASTNPTETYNEQFF. The chain uses TRBV2 and TRBJ2-1; a weak D match, TRBD1 (5 bases). The V gene lost 7 bases and the J gene lost 4 bases, with 17 bases spanning the gap. This CDR3 has 15 amino acids. Germline V lookup: CDR1 SNHLY, CDR2 FYNNEI.

The chain carries TRBV29-1 and TRBJ1-2; possibly TRBD1 for D (5 bases). Trimming shortened V by 5 bases and J by 0 bases, and 16 bases separated the two germline ends. CDR1 is SQVTM and CDR2 is ANQGSEA in the germline V gene. The length of the CDR3 is 15 residues. This chain's CDR3 is CSVHGRGATNYGYTF. CDR3 DNA sequence: TGCAGCGTTCATGGGAGGGGCGCTACTAACTATGGCTACACCTTC.

For the CDR3, the DNA is TGTGCCAGCAGCTTAGGATCCAGGGGGCTGACTAATGAGCAGTTCTTC. This encodes CASSLGSRGLTNEQFF. V usage is TRBV7-8 and J usage is TRBJ2-1; 8 bases line up with TRBD1. The CDR3 consists of 16 residues. Germline values: CDR1 SGHVS, CDR2 FQNEAQ. V was pared by 1 base and J by 7 bases, with 9 bases of the junction left unmatched.

The chain is built from TRBV19 and TRBJ1-4; D not resolved. Germline CDR1 LNHDA, CDR2 SQIVND (reference sequence). This CDR3 contains 14 residues. With 6 bases removed from V and 4 bases from J, the gap between germline ends came to 12 bases. CDR3 amino acids: CASSLVPLNEKLFF. CDR3 DNA: TGTGCCAGTAGCCTCGTCCCCCTTAATGAAAAACTGTTTTTT.

This clone was detected only once. The gene calls are TRBV3-1 (or the pseudogene TRBV3-2) and TRBJ1-1; no firm D call. This CDR3 contains 14 residues. The V end lost 6 bases, the J end lost 3 bases, and 14 bases lay between the germline ends. Germline V lookup: CDR1 LGHDT, CDR2 YNNKEL (reference sequence). The CDR3 loop reads CASRSWLRDTEAFF. The CDR3, as DNA: TGTGCCAGCAGATCTTGGCTGAGGGACACTGAAGCTTTCTTT.